This T cell receptor (beta chain) came from a study of radiation and T cells in renal cell carcinoma. Profiled with immunoSEQ multiplex PCR; TCRdb holds only in-frame clones, not every one. The table has fewer than 200,000 clones, 88% seen once. Findings of the study overall: Baseline intratumoral clonotype presence is unknown without pretreatment biopsies. From baseline, blood top tumor clonotypes peaked at 2 weeks post-radiation.

Time point specified: blood 4 weeks post-SBRT, at nephrectomy. The treatment was: 15 Gy SBRT to primary tumor, nephrectomy 4 weeks later. Nephrectomy followed 15 Gy stereotactic body radiation by 4 weeks. Germline V lookup: CDR1 SGHVS, CDR2 FNYEAQ. The CDR3 loop spans 15 amino acids. The V end was cut by 3 bases, the J end by 2 bases, with 13 bases between. On this clone: What it binds is not known.

The sequence was collected from a woman aged 45 to 65 with renal cell carcinoma. The chain couples TRBV7-6 to TRBJ2-5; D may correspond to TRBD1 or TRBD2 (6 bases each). The sample was blood, taken from a patient whose treatment included radiotherapy and nephrectomy. CDR3 coding DNA: TGTGCCAGCAGCTTTAGAAGGGGGGCTCAAGAGACCCAGTACTTC. This codes for CASSFRRGAQETQYF.